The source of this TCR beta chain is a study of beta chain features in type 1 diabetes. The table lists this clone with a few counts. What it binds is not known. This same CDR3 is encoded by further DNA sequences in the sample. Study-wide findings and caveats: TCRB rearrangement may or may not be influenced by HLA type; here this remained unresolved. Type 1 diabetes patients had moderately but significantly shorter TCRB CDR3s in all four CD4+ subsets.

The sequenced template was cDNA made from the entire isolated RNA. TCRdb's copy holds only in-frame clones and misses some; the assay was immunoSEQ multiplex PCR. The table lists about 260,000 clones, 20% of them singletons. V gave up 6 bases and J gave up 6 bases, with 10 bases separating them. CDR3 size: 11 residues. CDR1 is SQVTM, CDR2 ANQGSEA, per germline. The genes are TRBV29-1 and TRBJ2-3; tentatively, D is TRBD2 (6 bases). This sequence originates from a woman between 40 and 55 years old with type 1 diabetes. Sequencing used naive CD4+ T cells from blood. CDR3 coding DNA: TGCAGCGTGAGGAGGGCGGATACGCAGTATTTT. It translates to CSVRRADTQYF.